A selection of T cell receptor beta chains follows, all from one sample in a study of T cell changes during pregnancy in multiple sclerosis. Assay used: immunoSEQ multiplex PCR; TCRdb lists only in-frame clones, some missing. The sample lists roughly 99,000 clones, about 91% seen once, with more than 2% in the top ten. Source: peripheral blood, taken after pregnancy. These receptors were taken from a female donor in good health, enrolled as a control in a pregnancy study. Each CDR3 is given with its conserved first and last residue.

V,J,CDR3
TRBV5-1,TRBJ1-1,CASRAGVGNTEAFF
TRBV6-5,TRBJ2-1,CASSGSMGRYNEQFF
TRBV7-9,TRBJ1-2,CASSFVTVNYGYTF
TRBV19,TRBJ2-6,CASSIVPDYSGANVLTF
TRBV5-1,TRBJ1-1,CASRKTGALMNTEAFF
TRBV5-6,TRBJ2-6,CASSWTGRSGANVLTF
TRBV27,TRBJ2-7,CASSRGDSSYEQYF
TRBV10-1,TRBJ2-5,CASSGAGGPGGQETQYF
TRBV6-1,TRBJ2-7,CASSVEGGSSYEQYF
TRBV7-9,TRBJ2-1,CASSHDGGADEQFF